The present T cell receptor (beta chain) was sequenced within a study of shared clonotypes between healthy human individuals. Notes on the study in general: Relative to clonotypes present in all four donors, those not shared had lower generation probabilities. Clonotypes that were shared across a handful of donors made up around 4.6% of naive CD4 clonotypes.

For this clone: What it binds is not known.

CD4+ cell separation produced CD45RA+ naive and CD45RA-negative memory subsets. Using immunoSEQ multiplex PCR, the repertoire was profiled, and TCRdb retains in-frame clones only, with some absent. The data show over a million clones, with 70% to 80% seen just once and about 1.5% held by the top ten. Germline trimming cut 4 bases from V and 0 bases from J; bases unmatched to any gene: 22. Germline V gene data show CDR1 as SGHRS and CDR2 as YFSETQ. CDR3 length: 22 amino acids. The sequence derives from a man aged 18 to 29 in good health. What was sequenced was memory CD4+ T cells sorted from blood. The sample's subset: CD45RA-negative fraction. V usage is TRBV5-1 and J usage is TRBJ2-5, with 12 bases that match TRBD2. CDR3 in amino acids: CASSRHTWFPSGGDYNQETQYF. DNA of the CDR3: TGCGCCAGCAGCCGACACACATGGTTCCCTAGCGGGGGGGATTATAACCAAGAGACCCAGTACTTC.